The 31 T cell receptor beta chains reported below all come from one sample, sequenced in a study of T cells in women clearing cervical HPV infection. Assay: immunoSEQ multiplex PCR; the TCRdb copy retains only in-frame clones and omits some. This repertoire includes approximately 41,000 clones. Sequencing input: blood buffy coat. These receptors were obtained from a woman between 18 and 75 years old with a cervical HPV16 infection that either progressed to CIN3+ or cleared (not recorded which).

For this clone: With the read ending 3 residues before the CDR3 end, the germline J gene is used to fill in that end. The rearrangement uses TRBV11-2 and TRBJ1-2; 7 bases fit TRBD1. The CDR3 is made up of 15 amino acids. The germline CDR1 and CDR2 sequences are SGHAT and FQNNGV. The trim removed 5 bases at V and 2 bases at J, leaving 8 bases unmatched. CDR3 residues: CASSADRAPNYGYTF. The sequenced CDR3 bases are TGTGCCAGCAGCGCCGACAGGGCCCCGAACTATGGC. The full variable domain, completed using reference TRBV11-2 and TRBJ1-2, is EAGVAQSPRYKIIEKRQSVAFWCNPISGHATLYWYQQILGQGPKLLIQFQNNGVVDDSQLPKDRFSAERLKGVDSTLKIQPAKLEDSAVYLCASSADRAPNYGYTFGSGTRLTVV.

Turning to this clone: The read ends 3 residues early relative to the CDR3; the germline J gene fills the gap. V and J are TRBV19 and TRBJ2-3, with 13 bases identical to TRBD2. This CDR3 has 16 amino acids. The germline gives CDR1 LNHDA, CDR2 SQIVND (reference sequence). J gave up 0 bases and V 10 bases, and 7 bases lay outside the gene matches. The part of the CDR3 DNA that was read is TGTGCCACCTCCGGGACTAGCGGGGCTAGCACAGATACG. Amino acid sequence: CATSGTSGASTDT. The complete CDR3 sequence is CATSGTSGASTDTQYF.

Here the CDR3 reads CASNPGGETQYF. Incomplete CDR3 DNA: TGTGCCAGCAACCCTGGGGGGGAGACC. This sequence joins TRBV12-3 or TRBV12-4 and TRBJ2-5; possible D gene TRBD2, 6 bases. The CDR3 is cut off 3 residues early in the read; its end comes from the germline J gene. The CDR3 contains 12 residues. Trimming removed 7 bases from V and 5 bases from J, with 11 bases in between.

Remarks on this clone: The read falls 3 residues short of the CDR3 end, and the missing part is taken from the germline J gene. The chain couples TRBV11-2 to TRBJ1-2; tentative D call: TRBD1 (6 bases). V lost 3 bases and J lost 5, with 13 bases in between. Germline lookup yields CDR1 SGHAT and CDR2 FQNNGV. The CDR3 runs to 14 residues. The DNA read from the CDR3 is TGTGCCAGCAGCTTCAGGGGATGGTGGTATGGC. Translating gives CASSFRGWWYG. The entire CDR3 is CASSFRGWWYGYTF.

Concerning this clone itself: The read comes to an end 3 residues before the CDR3 does, leaving the germline J gene to fill in the end. This sequence joins TRBV7-9 and TRBJ2-7, with D maybe TRBD1 (6 bases). With 5 bases removed from V and 0 bases from J, the gap between germline ends came to 11 bases. There are 14 residues in the CDR3. The germline V gene encodes CDR1 SEHNR and CDR2 FQNEAQ (reference sequence). The sequenced part of the CDR3 DNA is TGTGCCAGCAGCCCGACAGGCCGCTCCTACGAG. It translates to CASSPTGRSYE. The whole CDR3 protein reads CASSPTGRSYEQYF.

Points on this clone: The read falls 3 residues short of the CDR3 end, and the missing part is taken from the germline J gene. The chain carries TRBV5-1 and TRBJ1-2; 9 bases fit TRBD1. Germline V gene data show CDR1 as SGHRS and CDR2 as YFSETQ. The V segment lost 0 bases and the J segment 4 bases; nucleotides outside the gene matches: 7. The CDR3 runs to 16 residues. CDR3 residues: CASSLDRDREAYGYTF. The DNA read from the CDR3 is TGCGCCAGCAGCTTGGACCGGGACAGGGAGGCCTATGGC.

In regard to this clone: The sequenced fragment ends 3 residues before the CDR3 boundary, so the rest is inferred from the germline J gene. The chain is built from TRBV2 and TRBJ2-6; 11 bases are shared with TRBD2. The trim removed 6 bases at V and 0 bases at J, leaving 4 bases unmatched. The length of the CDR3 is 17 residues. Germline V gene data show CDR1 as SNHLY and CDR2 as FYNNEI. The CDR3 reads CASRFGLAGSGANVLTF. CDR3 bases read: TGTGCCAGCAGGTTCGGACTAGCGGGCTCTGGGGCCAACGTC.

Notes on this clone: Read sequence stops 3 residues before the CDR3 end, and the germline J gene provides the missing end. The chain joins TRBV5-4 to TRBJ2-5, with 9 bases matching TRBD1. The J segment lost 7 bases and the V segment lost 4 bases, leaving 11 bases of the junction unmatched. CDR1 and CDR2 (germline): SGHNT, YYREEE (reference sequence). The CDR3 runs 15 residues. CDR3 loop: CASSAKGQGQATQYF. The sequenced CDR3 bases are TGTGCCAGCAGCGCTAAAGGACAGGGGCAGGCGACC.

On this clone itself: The read comes to an end 3 residues before the CDR3 does, leaving the germline J gene to fill in the end. The rearrangement joins TRBV5-1 to TRBJ1-5; no definite D call. Germline CDR1 reads SGHRS; CDR2 reads YFSETQ. V lost 0 bases and J 3 bases, leaving 7 bases between the germline ends. This CDR3 region has 14 residues. CDR3 DNA, as far as it was read: TGCGCCAGCAGCTTGGACAGTTTCAATCAGCCC. It codes for CASSLDSFNQP. The whole CDR3 is CASSLDSFNQPQHF.

CDR3 DNA, as far as it was read: TGTGCCAGTAACCCCCAGGGACAGCTTAGCACAGATACG. Translating gives CASNPQGQLSTDT. The whole CDR3 reads CASNPQGQLSTDTQYF. The chain uses TRBV19 and TRBJ2-3; 7 nucleotides line up with TRBD1. The read gets to within 3 residues of the CDR3 end, and the germline J gene fills in the rest. This CDR3 has 16 amino acids. The V gene's germline CDR1 is LNHDA and CDR2 SQIVND (reference sequence). Trimming at V came to 7 bases and at J to 0 bases, leaving 10 bases not matched to a gene. The full variable domain, with the rest looked up from reference TRBV19 and TRBJ2-3, is DGGITQSPKYLFRKEGQNVTLSCEQNLNHDAMYWYRQDPGQGLRLIYYSQIVNDFQKGDIAEGYSVSREKKESFPLTVTSAQKNPTAFYLCASNPQGQLSTDTQYFGPGTRLTVL.

On this clone itself: The observed sequence ends 3 residues before the CDR3 terminus, with the missing tail filled in from the germline J gene. V usage is TRBV20-1 and J usage is TRBJ2-3; TRBD2 aligns across 11 bases. Per the germline V gene, CDR1 is DFQATT and CDR2 is SNEGSKA (reference sequence). With V trimmed by 5 bases and J by 2 bases, 24 bases remained unmatched. The CDR3 has 21 residues. The CDR3 spells CSADPGLADPRAFYNTDTQYF. Partial CDR3 DNA: TGCAGTGCTGACCCGGGACTAGCGGACCCTCGCGCATTTTATAACACAGATACG.

Notes on this clone: From the germline J gene comes the end of the CDR3, since the read stops 3 residues before it. V usage is TRBV14 and J usage is TRBJ2-7; D gene unclear. This CDR3 region has 15 residues. V lost 1 base and J lost 0, with 10 bases in between. Germline V lookup: CDR1 SGHDN, CDR2 FVKESK. The CDR3 sequence is CASSQGQANSYEQYF. CDR3 DNA (partial): TGTGCCAGCAGCCAAGGGCAGGCGAACTCCTACGAG.

Comments on this clone: The CDR3 end is not reached by the read, which stops 3 residues before it; the germline J gene fills it in. The chain carries TRBV30 and TRBJ2-4; 13 positions agree with TRBD2. The V gene end was trimmed by 1 base and the J gene end by 4 bases; junction bases not matched to a gene: 4. Germline CDR1 is GTSNPN and CDR2 is SVGIG (reference sequence). The CDR3 has 16 amino acids. The chain's CDR3 is CAWSEELAGGKNIQYF. CDR3 DNA, as far as it was read: TGTGCCTGGAGTGAAGAACTAGCGGGGGGGAAAAACATT.

A note on this clone: The CDR3 extends 3 residues past the end of the read, so its final part is completed from the germline J gene. The chain combines TRBV6-4 with TRBJ1-6; weak D call: TRBD1 (6 bases). V was cut by 6 bases and J by 9 bases, with 21 bases left in between. This CDR3 has 16 amino acids. Per germline, CDR1 MRHNA and CDR2 SNTAGT. The DNA read from the CDR3 is TGTGCCAGCAGATCCAACTCACAGGGTGGGATTTCACCC. Translated: CASRSNSQGGISP. The whole CDR3 is CASRSNSQGGISPLHF.

Details on this clone: Coverage ceases 3 residues before the CDR3 finishes, and the germline J gene fills in the end. The V gene is TRBV6-1, the J gene TRBJ1-1; D is undetermined. The CDR3 contains 11 residues. Trimming shortened V by 2 bases and J by 7 bases, and 5 bases separated the two germline ends. The germline V gene encodes CDR1 MNHNS and CDR2 SASEGT. CDR3 DNA (partial): TGTGCCAGCAGTGAAAGGTTTGAA. Translation: CASSERFE. The entire CDR3 protein reads CASSERFEAFF.

Notes on this clone: The missing CDR3 end, 3 residues past where the read stops, is filled in from the germline J gene. V and J are TRBV5-1 and TRBJ1-1; D may be TRBD1 (5 bases). V lost 6 bases and J lost 3, with 12 bases in between. The CDR3 is 13 amino acids. CDR1 is SGHRS, CDR2 YFSETQ, per germline. This CDR3 is CASTFDRDTEAFF. The CDR3 bases that were read are TGCGCCAGCACATTTGACAGAGACACTGAA. The variable domain in full, with the rest retrieved from reference TRBV5-1 and TRBJ1-1, is KAGVTQTPRYLIKTRGQQVTLSCSPISGHRSVSWYQQTPGQGLQFLFEYFSETQRNKGNFPGRFSGRQFSNSRSEMNVSTLELGDSALYLCASTFDRDTEAFFGQGTRLTVV.

Details on this clone: Sequencing ends 3 residues short of the CDR3 end; the germline J gene provides the rest. This chain joins TRBV5-1 and TRBJ1-2; no firm D call. Germline CDR1 SGHRS, CDR2 YFSETQ. V gave up 0 bases and J gave up 7 bases, with 10 bases separating them. This CDR3 spans 13 amino acids. CDR3 DNA, as far as it was read: TGCGCCAGCAGCTTGGATGGGCCGCGTGGC. This gives the protein CASSLDGPRG. The complete CDR3 protein is CASSLDGPRGYTF.

In the case of this clone: The read ends 3 residues shy of where the CDR3 ends; the end is completed using the germline J gene. The V gene is TRBV10-2, the J gene TRBJ1-2; D unclear. The CDR3 is made up of 12 amino acids. CDR1 WSHSY and CDR2 SAAADI come from the germline V gene. With 3 bases removed from V and 4 bases from J, the gap between germline ends came to 6 bases. The covered CDR3 bases are TGCGCCAGCAGTGACGGTCTCTATGGC. Encoded protein: CASSDGLYG. The entire CDR3 protein reads CASSDGLYGYTF.

Turning to this clone: The read ends 3 residues early relative to the CDR3; the germline J gene fills the gap. The rearrangement uses TRBV28 and TRBJ1-2; 8 nucleotides align to TRBD1. With 6 bases clipped from V and 7 bases from J, the junction kept 10 bases outside the gene matches. Germline CDR1 is MDHEN and CDR2 is SYDVKM. The CDR3 contains 14 residues. Partial CDR3 DNA: TGTGCCAGCAGCTTCCTTACAGGGGGTGGTGGC. Amino acid sequence: CASSFLTGGGG. The full CDR3 protein is CASSFLTGGGGYTF.

Worth noting for this clone: The read ends 3 residues shy of where the CDR3 ends; the end is completed using the germline J gene. The J gene is TRBJ2-3, the V gene TRBV11-3; 11 bases align to TRBD2. The CDR3 totals 14 residues. CDR1 SGHNT and CDR2 YENEEA come from the germline V gene. The CDR3 loop reads CASSLGTSGYPQYF. The CDR3 DNA, read in part, is TGTGCCAGCAGCTTAGGGACTAGCGGGTATCCG.

A remark on this clone: The CDR3 goes on 3 residues after the read ends, and that part is filled in from the germline J gene. V and J are TRBV7-3 and TRBJ1-6, with TRBD1 identical over 8 bases. The germline V gene has CDR1 SGHTA and CDR2 FQGTGA. This CDR3 contains 14 residues. Germline trimming cut 1 base from V and 7 bases from J; bases unmatched to any gene: 0. The sequenced part of the CDR3 DNA is TGTGCCAGCAGCTTAAGGGACAGGAATTCACCC. Translation gives CASSLRDRNSP. In full, the CDR3 reads CASSLRDRNSPLHF.

As regards this clone: The CDR3 end is not reached by the read, which stops 3 residues before it; the germline J gene fills it in. This sequence joins TRBV6-1 and TRBJ2-3; 10 bases match TRBD2. This CDR3 comprises 15 residues. With 4 bases clipped from V and 3 bases from J, the junction kept 4 bases outside the gene matches. CDR1 is MNHNS, CDR2 SASEGT, per germline. The covered CDR3 bases are TGTGCCAGCAGTGGGGGACTAGCGACGACAGATACG. Amino acid sequence: CASSGGLATTDT. The entire CDR3 protein is CASSGGLATTDTQYF.

The CDR3 loop reads CASSLGLDGYNEQFF. CDR3 DNA (partial): TGTGCCAGCAGCTTGGGACTAGACGGCTACAATGAG. V is TRBV5-6 and J is TRBJ2-1; tentative D call: TRBD2 (6 bases). The sequenced fragment ends 3 residues before the CDR3 boundary, so the rest is inferred from the germline J gene. Germline lookup yields CDR1 SGHDT and CDR2 YYEEEE. CDR3 length: 15 amino acids. V lost 0 bases, J lost 3 bases, and 10 bases lay in between.

CDR3 region: CASSLVEGRWNTEAFF. CDR3 DNA (partial): TGTGCCAGCAGCTTAGTCGAGGGTAGATGGAACACTGAA. The V call is TRBV7-8, the J call TRBJ1-1; no clear D gene. Read sequence stops 3 residues before the CDR3 end, and the germline J gene provides the missing end. Germline V CDR1 and CDR2: SGHVS, FQNEAQ. CDR3 size: 16 residues. Trimming took off 1 base at V and 1 base at J, with 13 bases between the two ends.

In the case of this clone: The sequenced fragment ends 3 residues before the CDR3 boundary, so the rest is inferred from the germline J gene. V is TRBV5-1 and J is TRBJ2-1, with 10 bases that match TRBD1. Germline CDR1 SGHRS, CDR2 YFSETQ. Losses at the gene ends were 5 bases for V and 6 bases for J; bases not matched to a gene: 8. The CDR3 runs 15 residues. Incomplete CDR3 DNA: TGCGCCAGCAGACCGACAGGGGGCGAGGGCAATGAG. Its translation: CASRPTGGEGNE. The whole CDR3 protein is CASRPTGGEGNEQFF.

Points on this clone: The CDR3 end lies 3 residues beyond the end of the read and is filled in from the germline J gene. The V call is TRBV7-9, the J call TRBJ1-1, with a possible D match to TRBD1 (5 bases). V was pared by 5 bases and J by 6 bases, with 19 bases between. In germline, CDR1 is SEHNR, CDR2 FQNEAQ (reference sequence). CDR3 length: 15 amino acids. CDR3 bases read: TGTGCCAGCAGCCCCCCTGGGTTATCGACAGCTGAA. Its protein product is CASSPPGLSTAE. The whole CDR3 sequence is CASSPPGLSTAEAFF.

About this clone itself: The read terminates 3 residues ahead of where the CDR3 ends, so the germline J gene completes it. J is TRBJ2-7 and V is TRBV4-1; 8 bases match TRBD2. This CDR3 spans 16 amino acids. Germline CDR1 MGHRA, CDR2 YSYEKL. V was clipped by 4 bases and J by 0 bases; unmatched bases: 8. The part of the CDR3 DNA that was read is TGCGCCAGCAGCCGACTGGGACTAGTCCCCTCCTACGAG. Residues: CASSRLGLVPSYE. The whole CDR3 sequence reads CASSRLGLVPSYEQYF.

As regards this clone: Sequencing ends 3 residues short of the CDR3 end; the germline J gene provides the rest. The rearrangement uses TRBV7-9 and TRBJ2-2; 7 nucleotides match TRBD1. The CDR3 runs 13 residues. V was clipped by 5 bases and J by 6 bases; unmatched bases: 3. Germline V gene lookup returns CDR1 SEHNR and CDR2 FQNEAQ (reference sequence). CDR3 DNA, as far as it was read: TGTGCCAGCAGCAATACAGGGGCCGGGGAG. Residues: CASSNTGAGE. In full, the CDR3 is CASSNTGAGELFF.

Regarding this clone: The read ends 3 residues early relative to the CDR3; the germline J gene fills the gap. The chain combines TRBV5-4 with TRBJ1-1; no definite D call. This CDR3 spans 13 amino acids. V was shortened by 5 bases and J by 2 bases, with 10 bases between the two germline ends. Germline V CDR1 and CDR2: SGHNT, YYREEE (reference sequence). CDR3 sequence reads: CASSSAGNTEAFF. The CDR3 bases that were read are TGTGCCAGCAGTTCAGCGGGTAACACTGAA.

Concerning this clone itself: The sequence runs out 3 residues before the end of the CDR3; the remainder is reconstructed from the germline J gene. J is TRBJ2-5 and V is TRBV13, with no clear D. V gave up 4 bases and J gave up 0 bases, with 6 bases separating them. The CDR3 has 13 residues. Germline V gives CDR1 PRHDT, CDR2 FYEKMQ (reference sequence). Partial CDR3 DNA: TGTGCCAGCAGCTCCCGGGACCAAGAGACC. This encodes CASSSRDQET. The full CDR3 protein is CASSSRDQETQYF.

Comments on this clone: Read data end 3 residues before the CDR3 end; the end is taken from the germline J gene. This chain uses TRBV11-3 with TRBJ2-1, with 13 bases that match TRBD2. V was clipped by 8 bases and J by 7 bases; unmatched bases: 5. The CDR3 is 14 amino acids. Germline assignment: CDR1 SGHNT and CDR2 YENEEA. The CDR3 sequence: CASPGLAGANEQFF. CDR3 DNA, as far as it was read: TGTGCCAGCCCCGGACTAGCGGGAGCTAATGAG.